The source of this T cell receptor beta chain is a study of blood T cells in healthy people across ages. CDR1 is SGDLS and CDR2 is YYNGEE in the germline V gene. This CDR3 region has 16 residues. Trimming pared 0 bases from V and 6 bases from J, leaving 15 bases between. Turning to this clonotype: What it binds is not known.

Whole-study results and caveats: Older age coincided with a roughly linear decline in TCR beta diversity per million T cells. Higher diversity, along with more naive CD4+ cells, distinguished long-lived donors from aged donors.

The sample, around 9.9 milliliters of peripheral blood, was drawn from each donor. With each sample, at least 5.5 micrograms of total RNA were extracted. Alongside a J-beta primer mix, a sample-barcoded 5' primer served in a second PCR lasting about 7 to 11 cycles. One entry per CDR3 protein, called by TCRdb with MiXCR from the 5' RACE reads. The sample has some 1,800,000 distinct CDR3 sequences, 35% to 50% seen once. The chain is built from TRBV9 and TRBJ2-2; D tentatively reads TRBD1 or TRBD2 (5 bases each). The sequenced sample was blood. The source is a human donor in good health. Here the CDR3 reads CASSVEPGSKAGELFF. CDR3 coding DNA: TGTGCCAGCAGCGTAGAACCAGGGAGTAAAGCCGGGGAGCTGTTTTTT.